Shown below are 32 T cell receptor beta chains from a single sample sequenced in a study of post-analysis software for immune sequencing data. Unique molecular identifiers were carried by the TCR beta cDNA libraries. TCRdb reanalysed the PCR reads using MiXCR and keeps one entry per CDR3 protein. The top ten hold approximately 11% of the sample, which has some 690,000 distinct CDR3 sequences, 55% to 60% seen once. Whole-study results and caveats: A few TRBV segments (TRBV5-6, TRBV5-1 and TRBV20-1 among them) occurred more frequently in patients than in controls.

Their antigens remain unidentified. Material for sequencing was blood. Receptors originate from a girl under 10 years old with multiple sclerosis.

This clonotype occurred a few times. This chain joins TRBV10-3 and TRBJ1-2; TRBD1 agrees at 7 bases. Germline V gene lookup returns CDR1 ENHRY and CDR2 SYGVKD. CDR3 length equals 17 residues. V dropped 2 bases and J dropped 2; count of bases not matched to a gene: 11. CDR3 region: CAISEAGRDSLNYGYTF. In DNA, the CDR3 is TGTGCCATCAGTGAGGCGGGCCGGGACAGCCTCAACTATGGCTACACCTTC.

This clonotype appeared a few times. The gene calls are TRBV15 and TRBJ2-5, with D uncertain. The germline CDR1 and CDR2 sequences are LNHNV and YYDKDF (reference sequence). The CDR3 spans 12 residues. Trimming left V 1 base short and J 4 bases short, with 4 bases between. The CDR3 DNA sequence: TGTGCCACCAGCAGAGCCGGAGAGACCCAGTACTTC. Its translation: CATSRAGETQYF.

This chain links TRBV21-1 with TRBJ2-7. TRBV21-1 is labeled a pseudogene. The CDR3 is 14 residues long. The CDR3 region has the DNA TGTGCCAGCAGTGGAGTTGGGGAAACCCACGAGCAGTACTTC. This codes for CASSGVGETHEQYF.

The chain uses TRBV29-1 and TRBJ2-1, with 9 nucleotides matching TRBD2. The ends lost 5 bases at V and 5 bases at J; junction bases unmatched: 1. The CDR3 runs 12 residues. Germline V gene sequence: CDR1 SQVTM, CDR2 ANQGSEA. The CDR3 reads CSVRLADNEQFF. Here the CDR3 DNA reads TGCAGCGTTCGACTAGCGGACAATGAGCAGTTCTTC.

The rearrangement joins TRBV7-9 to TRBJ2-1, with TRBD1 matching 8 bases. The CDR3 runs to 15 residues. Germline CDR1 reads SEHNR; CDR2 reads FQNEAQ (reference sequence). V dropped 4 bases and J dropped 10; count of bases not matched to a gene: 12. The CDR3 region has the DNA TGTGCCAGCAGCTCCGAACTCGACAGGGGAAAAGAGCAGTTCTTC. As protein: CASSSELDRGKEQFF.

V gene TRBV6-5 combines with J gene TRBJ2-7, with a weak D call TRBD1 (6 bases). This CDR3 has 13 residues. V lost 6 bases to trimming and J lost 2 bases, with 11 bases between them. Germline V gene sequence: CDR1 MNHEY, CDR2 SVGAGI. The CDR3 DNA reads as TGTGCCAGCAGCATAGACAGGACCTACGAGCAGTACTTC. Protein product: CASSIDRTYEQYF.

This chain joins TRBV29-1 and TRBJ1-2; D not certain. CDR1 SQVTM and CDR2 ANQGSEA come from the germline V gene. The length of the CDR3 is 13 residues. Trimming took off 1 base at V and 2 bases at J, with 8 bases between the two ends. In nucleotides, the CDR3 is TGCAGCGTTGAAGGGGGTCCCAACTATGGCTACACCTTC. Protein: CSVEGGPNYGYTF.

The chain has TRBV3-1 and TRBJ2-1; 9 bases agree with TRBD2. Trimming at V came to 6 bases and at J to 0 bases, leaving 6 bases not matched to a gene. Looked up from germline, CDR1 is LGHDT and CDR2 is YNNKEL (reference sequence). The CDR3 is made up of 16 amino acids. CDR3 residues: CASSHLLAGSYNEQFF. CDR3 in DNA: TGTGCCAGCAGTCACTTACTAGCGGGCTCCTACAATGAGCAGTTCTTC.

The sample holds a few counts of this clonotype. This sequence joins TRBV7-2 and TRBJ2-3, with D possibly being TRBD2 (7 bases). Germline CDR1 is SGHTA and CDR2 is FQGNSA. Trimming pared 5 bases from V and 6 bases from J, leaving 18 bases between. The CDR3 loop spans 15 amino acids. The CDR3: CASSPGAAGADTQYF. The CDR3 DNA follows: TGTGCCAGCAGCCCAGGGGCGGCGGGGGCGGATACGCAGTATTTT.

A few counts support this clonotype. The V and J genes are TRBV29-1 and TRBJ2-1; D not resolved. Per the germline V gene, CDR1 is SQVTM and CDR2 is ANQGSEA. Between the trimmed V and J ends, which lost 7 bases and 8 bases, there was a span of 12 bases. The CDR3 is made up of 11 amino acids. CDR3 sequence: CSAYSAYEQFF. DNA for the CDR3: TGCAGCGCCTACTCCGCCTATGAGCAGTTCTTC.

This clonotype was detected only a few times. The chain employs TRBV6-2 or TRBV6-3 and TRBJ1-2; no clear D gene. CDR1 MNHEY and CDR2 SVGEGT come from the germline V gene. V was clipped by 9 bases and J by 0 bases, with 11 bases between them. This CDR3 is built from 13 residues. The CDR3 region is CASSLYSNYGYTF. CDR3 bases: TGTGCCAGTAGTCTATATTCTAACTATGGCTACACCTTC.

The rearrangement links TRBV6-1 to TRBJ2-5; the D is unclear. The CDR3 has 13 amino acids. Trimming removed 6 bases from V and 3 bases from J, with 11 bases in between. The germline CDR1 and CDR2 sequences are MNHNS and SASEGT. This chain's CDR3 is CASRPRAEETQYF. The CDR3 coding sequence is TGTGCCAGCAGACCCCGGGCTGAAGAGACCCAGTACTTC.

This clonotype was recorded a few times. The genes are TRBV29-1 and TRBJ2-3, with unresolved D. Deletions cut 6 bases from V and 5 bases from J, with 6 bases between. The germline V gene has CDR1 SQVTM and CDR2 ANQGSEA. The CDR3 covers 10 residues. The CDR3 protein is CSVHKDTQYF. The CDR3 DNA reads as TGCAGCGTCCACAAAGATACGCAGTATTTT.

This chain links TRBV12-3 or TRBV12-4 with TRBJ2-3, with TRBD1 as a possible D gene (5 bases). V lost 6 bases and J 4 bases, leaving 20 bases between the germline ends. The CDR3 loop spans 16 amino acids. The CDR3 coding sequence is TGTGCCAGCAGCCCCAGGGTTATGAGTGTTCCAGATACGCAGTATTTT. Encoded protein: CASSPRVMSVPDTQYF.

The CDR3 region is CAGALQRRPYEQYF. In nucleotides, the CDR3 is TGTGCCGGAGCCCTCCAGCGGAGGCCCTACGAGCAGTACTTC. The rearrangement joins TRBV30 to TRBJ2-7, with a possible D match to TRBD2 (5 bases). V was trimmed by 8 bases and J by 2 bases, leaving 19 bases between them. CDR3 length: 14 amino acids. Germline V gene sequence: CDR1 GTSNPN, CDR2 SVGIG (reference sequence).

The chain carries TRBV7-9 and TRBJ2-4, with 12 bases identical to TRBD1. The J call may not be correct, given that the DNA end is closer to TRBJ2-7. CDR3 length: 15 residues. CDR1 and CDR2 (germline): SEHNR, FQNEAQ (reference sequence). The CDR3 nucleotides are TGTGCCAGCAGCTCGGGACAGGGGGCTAGTCACGAGCAGTACTTC. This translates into CASSSGQGASHEQYF.

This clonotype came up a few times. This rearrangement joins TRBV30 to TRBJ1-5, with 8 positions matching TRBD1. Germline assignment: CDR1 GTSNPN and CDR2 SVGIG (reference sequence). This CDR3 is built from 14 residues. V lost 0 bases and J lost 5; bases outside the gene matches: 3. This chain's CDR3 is CAWSVDREYQPQHF. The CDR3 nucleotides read TGTGCCTGGAGTGTGGACAGGGAGTATCAGCCCCAGCATTTT. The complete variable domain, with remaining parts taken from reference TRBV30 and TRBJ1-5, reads SQTIHQWPATLVQPVGSPLSLECTVEGTSNPNLYWYRQAAGRGLQLLFYSVGIGQISSEVPQNLSASRPQDRQFILSSKKLLLSDSGFYLCAWSVDREYQPQHFGDGTRLSIL.

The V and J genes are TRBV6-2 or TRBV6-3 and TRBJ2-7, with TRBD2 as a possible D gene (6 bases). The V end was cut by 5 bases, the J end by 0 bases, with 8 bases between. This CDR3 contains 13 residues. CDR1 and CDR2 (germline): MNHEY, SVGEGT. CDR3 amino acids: CASSGLRSYEQYF. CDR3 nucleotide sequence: TGTGCCAGCAGTGGACTACGCTCCTACGAGCAGTACTTC.

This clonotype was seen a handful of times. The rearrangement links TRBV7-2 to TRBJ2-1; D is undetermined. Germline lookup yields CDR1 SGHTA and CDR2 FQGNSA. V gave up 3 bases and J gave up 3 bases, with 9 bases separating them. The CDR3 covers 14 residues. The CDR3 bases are TGTGCCAGCAGCTTTGGGGTAGGCTACAATGAGCAGTTCTTC. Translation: CASSFGVGYNEQFF. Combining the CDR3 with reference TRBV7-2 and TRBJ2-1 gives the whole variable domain GAGVSQSPSNKVTEKGKDVELRCDPISGHTALYWYRQSLGQGLEFLIYFQGNSAPDKSGLPSDRFSAERTGGSVSTLTIQRTQQEDSAVYLCASSFGVGYNEQFFGPGTRLTVL.

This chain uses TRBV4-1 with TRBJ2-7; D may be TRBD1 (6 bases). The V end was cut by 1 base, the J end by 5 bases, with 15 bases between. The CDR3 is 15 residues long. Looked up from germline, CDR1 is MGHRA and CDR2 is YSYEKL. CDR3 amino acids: CASSQVGTLGNEQYF. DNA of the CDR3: TGCGCCAGCAGCCAAGTCGGGACATTAGGCAACGAGCAGTACTTC.

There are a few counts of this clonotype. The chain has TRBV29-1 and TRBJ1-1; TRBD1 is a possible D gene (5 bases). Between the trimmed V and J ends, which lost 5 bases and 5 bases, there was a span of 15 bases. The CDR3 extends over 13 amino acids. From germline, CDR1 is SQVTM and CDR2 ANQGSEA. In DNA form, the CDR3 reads TGCAGCGTTACTTTCAGGGATAGGACTGAAGCTTTCTTT. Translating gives CSVTFRDRTEAFF.

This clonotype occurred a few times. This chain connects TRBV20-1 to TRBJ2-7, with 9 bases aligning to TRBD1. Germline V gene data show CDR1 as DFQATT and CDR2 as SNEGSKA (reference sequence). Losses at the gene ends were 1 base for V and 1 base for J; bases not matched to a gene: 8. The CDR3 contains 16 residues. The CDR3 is CSARAPGQGRSYEQYF. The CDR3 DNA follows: TGCAGTGCTAGAGCTCCCGGACAGGGGCGTTCCTACGAGCAGTACTTC.

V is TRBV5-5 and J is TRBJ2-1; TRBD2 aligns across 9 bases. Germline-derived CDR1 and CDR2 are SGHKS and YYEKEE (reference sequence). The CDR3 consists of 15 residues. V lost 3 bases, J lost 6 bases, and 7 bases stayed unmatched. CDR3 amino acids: CASSSRTSVGNEQFF. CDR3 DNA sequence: TGTGCCAGCAGCTCCCGGACTAGCGTAGGCAATGAGCAGTTCTTC. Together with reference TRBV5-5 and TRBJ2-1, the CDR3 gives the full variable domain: DAGVTQSPTHLIKTRGQQVTLRCSPISGHKSVSWYQQVLGQGPQFIFQYYEKEERGRGNFPDRFSARQFPNYSSELNVNALLLGDSALYLCASSSRTSVGNEQFFGPGTRLTVL.

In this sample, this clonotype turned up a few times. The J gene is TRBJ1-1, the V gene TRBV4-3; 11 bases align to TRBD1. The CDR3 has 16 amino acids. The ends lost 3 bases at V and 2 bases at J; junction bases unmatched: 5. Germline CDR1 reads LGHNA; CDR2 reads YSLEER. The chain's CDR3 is CASSHRTGGGNTEAFF. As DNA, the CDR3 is TGCGCCAGCAGCCATCGGACAGGGGGCGGAAACACTGAAGCTTTCTTT.

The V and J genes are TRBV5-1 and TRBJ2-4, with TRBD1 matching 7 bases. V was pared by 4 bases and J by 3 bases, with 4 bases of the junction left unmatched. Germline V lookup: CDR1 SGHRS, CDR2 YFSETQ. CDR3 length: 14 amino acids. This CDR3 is CASSLQGVKNIQYF. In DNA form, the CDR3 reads TGCGCCAGCAGCCTGCAGGGGGTCAAAAACATTCAGTACTTC.

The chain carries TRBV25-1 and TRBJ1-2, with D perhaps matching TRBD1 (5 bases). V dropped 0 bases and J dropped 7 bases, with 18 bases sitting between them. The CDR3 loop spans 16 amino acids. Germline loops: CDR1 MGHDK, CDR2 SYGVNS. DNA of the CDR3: TGTGCCAGCAGTGAATATGCTCTCGGCAGGGAAGGTGGCTACACCTTC. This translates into CASSEYALGREGGYTF.

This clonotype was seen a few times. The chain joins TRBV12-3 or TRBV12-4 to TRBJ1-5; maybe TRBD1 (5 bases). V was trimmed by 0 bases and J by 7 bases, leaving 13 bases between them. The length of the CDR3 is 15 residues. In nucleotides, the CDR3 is TGTGCCAGCAGTTTAGCGTCTCGGGGGAGGCAGCCCCAGCATTTT. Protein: CASSLASRGRQPQHF.

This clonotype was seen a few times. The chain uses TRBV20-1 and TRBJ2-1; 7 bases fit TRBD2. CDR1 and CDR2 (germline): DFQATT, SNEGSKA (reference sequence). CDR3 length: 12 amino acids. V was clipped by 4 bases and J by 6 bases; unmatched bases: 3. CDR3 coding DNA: TGCAGTGCTATGGGAGGGCCCAATGAGCAGTTCTTC. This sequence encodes CSAMGGPNEQFF.

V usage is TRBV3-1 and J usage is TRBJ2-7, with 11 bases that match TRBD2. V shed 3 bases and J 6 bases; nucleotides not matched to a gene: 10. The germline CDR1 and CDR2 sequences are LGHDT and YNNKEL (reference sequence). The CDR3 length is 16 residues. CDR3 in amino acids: CASSQGEGLAVLEQYF. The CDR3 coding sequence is TGTGCCAGCAGCCAGGGGGAGGGACTAGCGGTCCTCGAGCAGTACTTC.

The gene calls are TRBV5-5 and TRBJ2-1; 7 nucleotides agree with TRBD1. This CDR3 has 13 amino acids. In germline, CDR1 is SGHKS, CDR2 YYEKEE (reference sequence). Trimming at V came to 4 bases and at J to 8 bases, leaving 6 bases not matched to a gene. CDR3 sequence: CASSRQGKDEQFF. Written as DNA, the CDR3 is TGTGCCAGCAGCCGACAGGGTAAGGATGAGCAGTTCTTC.

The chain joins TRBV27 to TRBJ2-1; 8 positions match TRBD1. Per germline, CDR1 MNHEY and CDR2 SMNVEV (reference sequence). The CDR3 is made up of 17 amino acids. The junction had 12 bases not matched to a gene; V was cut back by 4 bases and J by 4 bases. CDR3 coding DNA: TGTGCCAGCAGTTCATACCCCCGGACAGGGTTTTACAATGAGCAGTTCTTC. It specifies CASSSYPRTGFYNEQFF.

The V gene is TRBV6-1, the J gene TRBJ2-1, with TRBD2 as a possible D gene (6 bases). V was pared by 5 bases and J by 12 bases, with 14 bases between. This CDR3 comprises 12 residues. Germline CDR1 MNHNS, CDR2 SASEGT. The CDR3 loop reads CASSFWRGGQFF. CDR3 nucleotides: TGTGCCAGCAGTTTTTGGAGGGGAGGGCAGTTCTTC.